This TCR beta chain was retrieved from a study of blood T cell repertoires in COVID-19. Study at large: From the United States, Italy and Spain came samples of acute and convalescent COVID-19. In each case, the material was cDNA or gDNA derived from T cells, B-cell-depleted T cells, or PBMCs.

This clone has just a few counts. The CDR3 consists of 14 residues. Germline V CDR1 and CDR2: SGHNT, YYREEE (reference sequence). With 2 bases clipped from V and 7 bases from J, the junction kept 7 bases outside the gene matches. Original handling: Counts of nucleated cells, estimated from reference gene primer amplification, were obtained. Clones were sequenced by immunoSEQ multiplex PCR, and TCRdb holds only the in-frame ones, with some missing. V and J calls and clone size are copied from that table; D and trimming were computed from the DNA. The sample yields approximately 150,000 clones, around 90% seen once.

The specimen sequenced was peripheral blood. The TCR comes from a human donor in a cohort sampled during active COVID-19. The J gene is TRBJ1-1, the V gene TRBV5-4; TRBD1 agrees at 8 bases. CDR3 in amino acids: CASSLGQGAVEAFF. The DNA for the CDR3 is TGTGCCAGCAGCTTAGGACAGGGAGCCGTTGAAGCTTTCTTT.